One and the same sample provided the 14 T cell receptor beta chains below, sequenced in a study of graft-versus-host responses after intestinal transplantation. The method was immunoSEQ multiplex PCR; TCRdb's version includes in-frame clones alone and lacks a portion of them. The data show 100,000 or so clones, over 85% seen once. Their antigens are not known. Sequences were derived from unstimulated CD8+ T cells sorted from spleen or lymph node cells, sampled before transplant. The source is a human donor who was the organ donor for an intestinal transplant.

This clone was detected a few times. The chain joins TRBV4-1 to TRBJ1-4; D possibly corresponds to TRBD1 (5 bases). The CDR3 sequence is 16 residues long. The V gene's germline CDR1 is MGHRA and CDR2 YSYEKL. Trimming took off 1 base at V and 8 bases at J, with 17 bases between the two ends. The CDR3: CASSQGTRGEGEKLFF. The DNA of the CDR3 is TGCGCCAGCAGCCAAGGAACACGAGGGGAGGGAGAAAAACTGTTTTTT.

The rearrangement joins TRBV27 to TRBJ2-7; 13 bases agree with TRBD2. Unmatched junction bases numbered 9, after V lost 5 bases and J lost 5 bases. This CDR3 is built from 16 residues. Germline assignment: CDR1 MNHEY and CDR2 SMNVEV (reference sequence). The CDR3 nucleotides are TGTGCCAGCAGTCTTATACTAGCGGGGGGGCCCAACGAGCAGTACTTC. This gives the protein CASSLILAGGPNEQYF.

The chain recombines TRBV27 with TRBJ1-2; D is unresolved. Between the trimmed V and J ends, which lost 3 bases and 4 bases, there was a span of 21 bases. There are 17 residues in the CDR3. Germline V lookup: CDR1 MNHEY, CDR2 SMNVEV (reference sequence). The CDR3 reads CASSFITGYGSGYGYTF. The CDR3 DNA reads as TGTGCCAGCAGTTTTATAACCGGGTACGGCTCCGGCTATGGCTACACCTTC.

This chain uses TRBV11-2 with TRBJ2-1; 9 nucleotides match TRBD2. This CDR3 region has 17 residues. The V gene's germline CDR1 is SGHAT and CDR2 FQNNGV. The V gene end was trimmed by 6 bases and the J gene end by 8 bases; junction bases not matched to a gene: 17. The CDR3, as DNA: TGTGCCAGCAGACTTCTAACGCGGGGGGGAGCCTGGGATGAGCAGTTCTTC. Translated: CASRLLTRGGAWDEQFF. The variable domain in full, with the rest retrieved from reference TRBV11-2 and TRBJ2-1, is EAGVAQSPRYKIIEKRQSVAFWCNPISGHATLYWYQQILGQGPKLLIQFQNNGVVDDSQLPKDRFSAERLKGVDSTLKIQPAKLEDSAVYLCASRLLTRGGAWDEQFFGPGTRLTVL.

The CDR3 nucleotides read TGTGCCAGCAGCTCGATGGACAGGAACACCGGGGAGCTGTTTTTT. It translates to CASSSMDRNTGELFF. The rearrangement joins TRBV11-1 to TRBJ2-2, with TRBD1 as a possible D gene (6 bases). Per germline, CDR1 SGHAT and CDR2 FQDESV (reference sequence). V gave up 4 bases and J gave up 1 base, with 10 bases separating them. This CDR3 is 15 amino acids long. Combining the CDR3 with reference TRBV11-1 and TRBJ2-2 gives the whole variable domain EAEVAQSPRYKITEKSQAVAFWCDPISGHATLYWYRQILGQGPELLVQFQDESVVDDSQLPKDRFSAERLKGVDSTLKIQPAELGDSAMYLCASSSMDRNTGELFFGEGSRLTVL.

This chain joins TRBV9 and TRBJ2-2; 10 bases align to TRBD1. Germline lookup yields CDR1 SGDLS and CDR2 YYNGEE. This CDR3 spans 17 amino acids. V gave up 0 bases and J gave up 7 bases; unmatched junction bases: 9. The CDR3 loop is CASSVDPDRGLNGELFF. The CDR3, as DNA: TGTGCCAGCAGCGTAGACCCGGACAGGGGGTTAAACGGGGAGCTGTTTTTT.

This clone was found a few times. The rearrangement joins TRBV30 to TRBJ2-7, with D perhaps TRBD1 (5 bases). Trimming cost V 0 bases and J 4 bases, with 7 bases left between them. This CDR3 spans 12 amino acids. Looked up from germline, CDR1 is GTSNPN and CDR2 is SVGIG (reference sequence). In DNA form, the CDR3 reads TGTGCCTGGAGTGTAGGGGATTACGAGCAGTACTTC. Translated, it gives CAWSVGDYEQYF.

The gene calls are TRBV13 and TRBJ1-5, with TRBD1 matching 7 bases. With 5 bases clipped from V and 4 bases from J, the junction kept 5 bases outside the gene matches. The germline V gene has CDR1 PRHDT and CDR2 FYEKMQ (reference sequence). The CDR3 is made up of 14 amino acids. CDR3 nucleotide sequence: TGTGCCAGCAGCCTACAGGGGTGGAATCAGCCCCAGCATTTT. Encoded protein: CASSLQGWNQPQHF.

This rearrangement joins TRBV19 to TRBJ2-1; D might be TRBD2 (5 bases). The V end was cut by 5 bases, the J end by 2 bases, with 10 bases between. Germline V gene sequence: CDR1 LNHDA, CDR2 SQIVND (reference sequence). The CDR3 extends over 14 amino acids. The CDR3 nucleotides read TGTGCCAGTAGTTCTAGCTCCCCCTACAATGAGCAGTTCTTC. This gives the protein CASSSSSPYNEQFF.

The rearrangement joins TRBV7-9 to TRBJ1-1; perhaps TRBD1 as D (6 bases). The CDR3 is 16 amino acids. V lost 8 bases to trimming and J lost 1 base, with 20 bases between them. Germline CDR1 is SEHNR and CDR2 is FQNEAQ (reference sequence). The CDR3 is CASQRGGAHPNTEAFF. CDR3 nucleotides: TGTGCCAGCCAAAGAGGGGGGGCCCACCCGAACACTGAAGCTTTCTTT.

V usage is TRBV10-1 and J usage is TRBJ1-1, with D possibly TRBD1 on 6 matching bases. The CDR3 has 14 amino acids. Germline CDR1 WNHNN, CDR2 SYGVQD (reference sequence). V gave up 4 bases and J gave up 4 bases, with 13 bases separating them. CDR3 in amino acids: CASSGIGQPTEAFF. The CDR3 DNA follows: TGCGCCAGCAGTGGAATTGGACAGCCCACTGAAGCTTTCTTT.

The V gene is TRBV6-5, the J gene TRBJ1-1; weak D call: TRBD1 (5 bases). The V gene's germline CDR1 is MNHEY and CDR2 SVGAGI. Trimming took 0 bases from V and 3 from J, leaving 11 bases between them. This CDR3 has 15 amino acids. The CDR3 region is CASSYSGGTDTEAFF. CDR3 coding DNA: TGTGCCAGCAGTTACTCGGGGGGGACGGACACTGAAGCTTTCTTT.

V gene TRBV12-1 combines with J gene TRBJ2-7; whether TRBD1, the table's D call, matches the DNA was not checked. TRBV12-1 is a listed pseudogene. CDR3 length: 20 amino acids. CDR3 amino acids: CASSFSASGVDSVSSYEQYF. CDR3 nucleotide sequence: TGTGCCAGCAGCTTTTCGGCTAGTGGAGTCGACAGTGTGAGCTCCTACGAGCAGTACTTC.

V usage is TRBV13 and J usage is TRBJ2-7; the match to TRBD2 covers 13 bases. This CDR3 spans 15 amino acids. V lost 4 bases to trimming and J lost 7 bases; unmatched junction nucleotides: 7. Germline V lookup: CDR1 PRHDT, CDR2 FYEKMQ (reference sequence). In nucleotides, the CDR3 is TGTGCCAGCAGCTCCGGGACTAGCGGGGAGTGGGAGCAGTACTTC. It codes for CASSSGTSGEWEQYF.